This entry features one T cell receptor (beta chain) sequence. Its antigen remains unidentified. The data belong to a study of T-cell memory formation after mild COVID-19. Study information: Largely donor-specific TCR clusters were found.

General study results and limits: In second-wave clones peaking day 37, SARS-CoV-2 specificity remained unconfirmed.

Constant-segment primers were used for 5'RACE, and the resulting TCR alpha and TCR beta cDNA libraries carried sample barcodes and UMIs. TCRdb called the 5' RACE reads again in MiXCR, with one record for every CDR3 protein. The sample records about 58,000 distinct CDR3 sequences, around 30% being singletons. The CDR3 is 14 amino acids. V lost 1 base, J lost 7 bases, and 16 bases lay in between. CDR1 and CDR2 (germline): DFQATT, SNEGSKA (reference sequence). The clonotype originates from a man aged 18 to 29 who had mild COVID-19 (a few samples of this study predate the infection). Cell type and time point are not known. The rearrangement links TRBV20-1 to TRBJ1-1; D is undetermined. Sequencing was done on a sample of PBMCs or a T cell subset sorted from them (not recorded which). The CDR3 nucleotides are TGCAGTGCTAGAGGCATCGGGCAGAAATTTGAAGCTTTCTTT. It yields the protein CSARGIGQKFEAFF.